The 18 T cell receptor beta chains below come from one sample, sequenced in a study of blood T cell repertoires in COVID-19. Data came from immunoSEQ multiplex PCR; TCRdb stores just in-frame clones and leaves some out. In the table there are over 140,000 clones, roughly 73% of which are singletons. The specimen sequenced was peripheral blood. These receptor sequences come from a woman in her fifties or sixties with active or convalescent COVID-19.

This sequence joins TRBV2 and TRBJ2-3, with D possibly matching TRBD1 (5 bases). This CDR3 spans 15 amino acids. V was shortened by 4 bases and J by 1 base, with 12 bases between the two germline ends. The V gene's germline CDR1 is SNHLY and CDR2 FYNNEI. CDR3: CASSGQGFGTDTQYF. CDR3 DNA sequence: TGTGCCAGCAGTGGGCAGGGTTTCGGCACAGATACGCAGTATTTT. Full variable domain (missing parts from reference TRBV2 and TRBJ2-3): EPEVTQTPSHQVTQMGQEVILRCVPISNHLYFYWYRQILGQKVEFLVSFYNNEISEKSEIFDDQFSVERPDGSNFTLKIRSTKLEDSAMYFCASSGQGFGTDTQYFGPGTRLTVL.

The DNA for the CDR3 is TGTGCCAGCAGTACCACACTATACACTGAAGCTTTCTTT. This encodes CASSTTLYTEAFF. V and J are TRBV28 and TRBJ1-1; D ambiguous. This CDR3 spans 13 amino acids. Trimming left V 5 bases short and J 3 bases short, with 10 bases between. Per germline, CDR1 MDHEN and CDR2 SYDVKM.

The rearrangement uses TRBV9 and TRBJ2-1; TRBD1 aligns across 7 bases. Looked up from germline, CDR1 is SGDLS and CDR2 is YYNGEE. The CDR3 is made up of 16 amino acids. Trimming took 3 bases from V and 0 from J; bases not matched to a gene: 6. This CDR3 is CASSARGLSSYNEQFF. CDR3 sequence (DNA): TGTGCCAGCAGCGCAAGGGGGCTTAGCTCCTACAATGAGCAGTTCTTC.

This clone was recorded a few times. This chain links TRBV5-1 with TRBJ2-5; 9 bases are shared with TRBD2. CDR1 is SGHRS, CDR2 YFSETQ, per germline. The trim removed 0 bases at V and 2 bases at J, leaving 5 bases unmatched. The CDR3 contains 16 residues. In DNA, the CDR3 is TGCGCCAGCAGCTTGGGGGGACTAGCACAGCAAGAGACCCAGTACTTC. This encodes CASSLGGLAQQETQYF. The full variable domain, in which reference TRBV5-1 and TRBJ2-5 provide the parts outside the CDR3, is KAGVTQTPRYLIKTRGQQVTLSCSPISGHRSVSWYQQTPGQGLQFLFEYFSETQRNKGNFPGRFSGRQFSNSRSEMNVSTLELGDSALYLCASSLGGLAQQETQYFGPGTRLLVL.

This rearrangement joins TRBV2 to TRBJ2-7; weak D call: TRBD1 (5 bases). V lost 5 bases to trimming and J lost 6 bases, with 14 bases between them. CDR1 is SNHLY and CDR2 is FYNNEI in the germline V gene. The CDR3 has 13 residues. The CDR3 region is CASSPSKRGEQYF. The DNA for the CDR3 is TGTGCCAGCAGTCCCTCGAAAAGGGGCGAGCAGTACTTC.

DNA for the CDR3: TGTGCCAGCAGTAGCTCCTTGGGGGGGAGGGCCTACAATGAGCAGTTCTTC. Translated, it gives CASSSSLGGRAYNEQFF. J is TRBJ2-1 and V is TRBV6-2 or TRBV6-3; 7 bases fit TRBD2. The germline V gene has CDR1 MNHEY and CDR2 SVGEGT. The CDR3 loop spans 17 amino acids. Losses at the gene ends were 5 bases for V and 2 bases for J; bases not matched to a gene: 12.

The chain links TRBV30 to TRBJ1-6; D possibly corresponds to TRBD1 (6 bases). Trimming pared 0 bases from V and 5 bases from J, leaving 17 bases between. The CDR3 totals 17 residues. Germline V lookup: CDR1 GTSNPN, CDR2 SVGIG (reference sequence). The CDR3 DNA reads as TGTGCCTGGAGTGTACGAGGACAGTGGGGGCATAATTCACCCCTCCACTTT. It encodes CAWSVRGQWGHNSPLHF.

The genes are TRBV10-3 and TRBJ1-1, with D maybe TRBD1 (6 bases). V lost 2 bases to trimming and J lost 5 bases, with 12 bases between them. Germline V gene data show CDR1 as ENHRY and CDR2 as SYGVKD. This CDR3 has 14 residues. The CDR3 here is CAISEGGGYTEAFF. As DNA, the CDR3 is TGTGCCATCAGTGAGGGCGGGGGCTATACTGAAGCTTTCTTT.

The gene calls are TRBV18 and TRBJ1-3, with D maybe TRBD1 (6 bases). There are 16 residues in the CDR3. CDR1 is KGHSH and CDR2 is LQKENI in the germline V gene. Trimming left V 2 bases short and J 3 bases short, with 14 bases between. Written as DNA, the CDR3 is TGTGCCAGCTCACCAGCGACAGGCGGGTTTGGAAACACCATATATTTT. Translation gives CASSPATGGFGNTIYF.

V usage is TRBV11-1 and J usage is TRBJ2-1; the D gene is possibly TRBD2 (5 bases). Trimming shortened V by 2 bases and J by 5 bases, and 7 bases separated the two germline ends. The CDR3 has 13 residues. Germline lookup yields CDR1 SGHAT and CDR2 FQDESV (reference sequence). CDR3 sequence (DNA): TGTGCCAGCAGCTTACAGACTAACAATGAGCAGTTCTTC. It encodes CASSLQTNNEQFF.

The genes are TRBV28 and TRBJ1-4; D may be TRBD1 (6 bases). CDR3 size: 16 residues. Germline-derived CDR1 and CDR2 are MDHEN and SYDVKM. The V end was cut by 4 bases, the J end by 2 bases, with 14 bases between. The CDR3 protein is CASSSQGAVTNEKLFF. CDR3 in DNA: TGTGCCAGCAGTTCACAGGGAGCCGTGACTAATGAAAAACTGTTTTTT.

This chain joins TRBV28 and TRBJ2-1; the match to TRBD2 covers 11 bases. This CDR3 spans 17 amino acids. V lost 4 bases and J lost 5; bases outside the gene matches: 10. Per the germline V gene, CDR1 is MDHEN and CDR2 is SYDVKM. CDR3 nucleotides: TGTGCCAGCAGTTCACTAGCGGGAGAATCGATCCACAATGAGCAGTTCTTC. Translation gives CASSSLAGESIHNEQFF. The full variable domain, completed using reference TRBV28 and TRBJ2-1, is DVKVTQSSRYLVKRTGEKVFLECVQDMDHENMFWYRQDPGLGLRLIYFSYDVKMKEKGDIPEGYSVSREKKERFSLILESASTNQTSMYLCASSSLAGESIHNEQFFGPGTRLTVL.

The chain combines TRBV19 with TRBJ1-2, with TRBD1 identical over 8 bases. V trimming: 2 bases; J trimming: 4 bases; junction bases outside the gene matches: 3. Germline CDR1 LNHDA, CDR2 SQIVND (reference sequence). The CDR3 has 14 amino acids. CDR3 sequence reads: CASSIRTGSYGYTF. The CDR3 DNA sequence: TGTGCCAGTAGTATAAGGACAGGGAGCTATGGCTACACCTTC.

The chain couples TRBV6-5 to TRBJ1-2, with 8 bases aligning to TRBD1. V trimming: 6 bases; J trimming: 7 bases; junction bases outside the gene matches: 7. This CDR3 has 13 amino acids. Germline V gives CDR1 MNHEY, CDR2 SVGAGI. The CDR3 sequence is CASRDRALGGYTF. CDR3 DNA: TGTGCCAGCAGGGACAGGGCCCTAGGTGGCTACACCTTC.

CDR3 nucleotide sequence: TGTGCCAGCAGCCCCTGGGGACTAGCGGGGAATGAGCAGTTCTTC. Translating gives CASSPWGLAGNEQFF. V usage is TRBV7-3 and J usage is TRBJ2-1, with 13 bases matching TRBD2. From germline, CDR1 is SGHTA and CDR2 FQGTGA. V lost 5 bases to trimming and J lost 7 bases; unmatched junction nucleotides: 5. The CDR3 has 15 amino acids.

This chain connects TRBV10-3 to TRBJ2-2; D gene ambiguous. Germline V CDR1 and CDR2: ENHRY, SYGVKD. V was cut by 3 bases and J by 4 bases, with 9 bases left in between. CDR3 length: 14 residues. The CDR3 sequence: CAISDSISTGELFF. As DNA, the CDR3 is TGTGCCATCAGTGATAGCATCTCCACCGGGGAGCTGTTTTTT.

The chain carries TRBV11-2 and TRBJ1-2; D might be TRBD1 (5 bases). V was pared by 3 bases and J by 5 bases, with 13 bases between. This CDR3 spans 14 amino acids. Germline V gene data show CDR1 as SGHAT and CDR2 as FQNNGV. The DNA of the CDR3 is TGTGCCAGCAGCTTCGGGGGGGAGGCATATGGCTACACCTTC. Its translation is CASSFGGEAYGYTF.

The V and J genes are TRBV5-4 and TRBJ2-5; TRBD1 might be the D (5 bases). Trimming removed 4 bases from V and 5 bases from J, with 15 bases in between. Germline V gene sequence: CDR1 SGHNT, CDR2 YYREEE (reference sequence). This CDR3 is 14 amino acids long. The DNA of the CDR3 is TGTGCCAGCAGCGCCCCAGGGCTGGACGAGACCCAGTACTTC. This translates into CASSAPGLDETQYF.